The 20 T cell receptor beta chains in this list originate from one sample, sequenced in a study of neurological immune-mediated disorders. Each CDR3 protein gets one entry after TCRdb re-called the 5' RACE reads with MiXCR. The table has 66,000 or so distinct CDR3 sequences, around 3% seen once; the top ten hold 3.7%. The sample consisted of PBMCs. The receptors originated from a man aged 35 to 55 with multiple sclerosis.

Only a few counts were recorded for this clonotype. The CDR3 bases are TGTGCCATCAGTGCTCACGCCGCTCCCGGGGCTTTCTTT. Protein: CAISAHAAPGAFF. The chain recombines TRBV10-3 with TRBJ1-1; D not certain. V was cut by 4 bases and J by 11 bases, with 17 bases left in between. The CDR3 has 13 amino acids. The germline V gene has CDR1 ENHRY and CDR2 SYGVKD.

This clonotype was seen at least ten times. CDR3 in DNA: TGTGCCACCAGCCGAGGGGCCTTCCCGGATGAGCAGTTCTTC. Protein product: CATSRGAFPDEQFF. V and J are TRBV24-1 and TRBJ2-1; D might be TRBD1 or TRBD2, each matching 5 bases. Germline V lookup: CDR1 KGHDR, CDR2 SFDVKD. The CDR3 has 14 residues. Trimming left V 7 bases short and J 8 bases short, with 17 bases between.

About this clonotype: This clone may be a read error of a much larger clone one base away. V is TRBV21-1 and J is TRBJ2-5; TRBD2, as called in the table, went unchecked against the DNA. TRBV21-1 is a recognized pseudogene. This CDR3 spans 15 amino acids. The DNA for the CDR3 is TGTGCCAGCCCCCCTTCGGGCGGGACTTTGGAGACCCAGTACTTC. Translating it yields CASPPSGGTLETQYF.

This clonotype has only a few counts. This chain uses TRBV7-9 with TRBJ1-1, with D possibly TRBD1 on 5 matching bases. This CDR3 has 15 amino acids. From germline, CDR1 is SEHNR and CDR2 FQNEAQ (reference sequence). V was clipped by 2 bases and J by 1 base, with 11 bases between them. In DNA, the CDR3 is TGTGCCAGCAGCTTACGGGCGGGGGAGAACACTGAAGCTTTCTTT. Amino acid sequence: CASSLRAGENTEAFF.

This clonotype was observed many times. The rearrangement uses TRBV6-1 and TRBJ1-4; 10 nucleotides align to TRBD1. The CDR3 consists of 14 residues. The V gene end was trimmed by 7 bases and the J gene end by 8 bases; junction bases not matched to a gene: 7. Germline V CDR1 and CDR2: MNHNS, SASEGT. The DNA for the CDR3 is TGTGCCAGCATCGAGACAGGGGGCCGAGAAAAACTGTTTTTT. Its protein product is CASIETGGREKLFF.

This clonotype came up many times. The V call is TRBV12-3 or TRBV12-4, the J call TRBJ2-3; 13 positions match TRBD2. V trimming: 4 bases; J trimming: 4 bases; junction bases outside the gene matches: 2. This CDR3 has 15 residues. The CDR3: CASSSGLAGADTQYF. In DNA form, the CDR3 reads TGTGCCAGCAGTTCCGGACTAGCGGGAGCAGATACGCAGTATTTT.

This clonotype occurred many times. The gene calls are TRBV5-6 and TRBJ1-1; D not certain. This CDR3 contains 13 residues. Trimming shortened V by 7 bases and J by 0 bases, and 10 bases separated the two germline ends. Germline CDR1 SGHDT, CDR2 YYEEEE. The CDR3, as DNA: TGTGCCAGCTCAACCCCGTTGAACACTGAAGCTTTCTTT. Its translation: CASSTPLNTEAFF.

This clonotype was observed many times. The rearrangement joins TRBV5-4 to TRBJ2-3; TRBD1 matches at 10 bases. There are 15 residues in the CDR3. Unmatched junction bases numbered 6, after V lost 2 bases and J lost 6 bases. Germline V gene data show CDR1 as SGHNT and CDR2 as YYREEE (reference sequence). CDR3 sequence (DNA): TGTGCCAGCAGCTTCTCCGGGACAGGGGAGGATACGCAGTATTTT. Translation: CASSFSGTGEDTQYF. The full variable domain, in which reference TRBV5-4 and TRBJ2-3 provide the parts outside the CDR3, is ETGVTQSPTHLIKTRGQQVTLRCSSQSGHNTVSWYQQALGQGPQFIFQYYREEENGRGNFPPRFSGLQFPNYSSELNVNALELDDSALYLCASSFSGTGEDTQYFGPGTRLTVL.

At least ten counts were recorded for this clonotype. Written as DNA, the CDR3 is TGTGCCAGCAGTTGGGGGGGGGGCGTAGGGAATGAGCAGTTCTTC. Its translation is CASSWGGGVGNEQFF. J is TRBJ2-1 and V is TRBV6-2 or TRBV6-3, with D perhaps TRBD2 (7 bases). V shed 4 bases and J shed 7 bases, with 17 bases lying between them. The CDR3 contains 15 residues. In germline, CDR1 is MNHEY, CDR2 SVGEGT.

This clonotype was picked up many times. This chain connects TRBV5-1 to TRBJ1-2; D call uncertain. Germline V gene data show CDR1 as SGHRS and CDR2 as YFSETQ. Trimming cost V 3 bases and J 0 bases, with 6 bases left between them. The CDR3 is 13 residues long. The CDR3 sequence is CASSSTTNYGYTF. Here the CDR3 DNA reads TGCGCCAGCAGCTCCACAACTAACTATGGCTACACCTTC.

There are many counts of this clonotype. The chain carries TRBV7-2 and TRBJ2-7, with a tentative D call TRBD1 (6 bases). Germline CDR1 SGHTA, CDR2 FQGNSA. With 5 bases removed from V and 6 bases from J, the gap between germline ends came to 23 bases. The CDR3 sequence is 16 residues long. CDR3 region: CASSNTGHPRYGEQYF. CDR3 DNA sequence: TGTGCCAGCAGCAATACAGGGCACCCTCGTTACGGCGAGCAGTACTTC.

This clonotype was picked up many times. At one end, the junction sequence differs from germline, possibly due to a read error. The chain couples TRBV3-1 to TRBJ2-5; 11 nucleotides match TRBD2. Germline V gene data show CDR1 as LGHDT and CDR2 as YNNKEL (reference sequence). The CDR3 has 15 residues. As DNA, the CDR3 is TGTGCCAGCACCCAACTAGCGGGAGTACCTGAGACCCAGTACTTC. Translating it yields CASTQLAGVPETQYF.

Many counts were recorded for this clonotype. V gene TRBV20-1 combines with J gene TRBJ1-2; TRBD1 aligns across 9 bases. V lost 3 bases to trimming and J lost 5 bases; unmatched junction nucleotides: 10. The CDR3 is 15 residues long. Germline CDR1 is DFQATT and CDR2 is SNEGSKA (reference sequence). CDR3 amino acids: CSASPYRGHRYGYTF. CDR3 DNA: TGCAGTGCTAGCCCCTACAGGGGGCATCGGTATGGCTACACCTTC.

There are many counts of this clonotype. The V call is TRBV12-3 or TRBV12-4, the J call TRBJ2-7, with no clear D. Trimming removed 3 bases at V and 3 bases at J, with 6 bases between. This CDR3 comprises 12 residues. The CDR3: CASSFSGYEQYF. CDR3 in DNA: TGTGCCAGCAGTTTTTCAGGCTACGAGCAGTACTTC.

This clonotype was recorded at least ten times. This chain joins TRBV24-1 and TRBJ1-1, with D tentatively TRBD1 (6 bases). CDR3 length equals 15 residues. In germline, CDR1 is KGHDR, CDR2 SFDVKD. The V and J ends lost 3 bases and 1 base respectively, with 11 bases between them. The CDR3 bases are TGTGCCACCAGTGATACAGGGAAGGGGAACACTGAAGCTTTCTTT. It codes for CATSDTGKGNTEAFF.

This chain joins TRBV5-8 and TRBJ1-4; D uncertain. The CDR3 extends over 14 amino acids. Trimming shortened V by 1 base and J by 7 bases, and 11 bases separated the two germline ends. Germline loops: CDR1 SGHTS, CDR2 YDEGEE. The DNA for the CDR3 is TGTGCCAGCAGCTTGTTTCAGGCGGGTGAAAAACTGTTTTTT. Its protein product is CASSLFQAGEKLFF.

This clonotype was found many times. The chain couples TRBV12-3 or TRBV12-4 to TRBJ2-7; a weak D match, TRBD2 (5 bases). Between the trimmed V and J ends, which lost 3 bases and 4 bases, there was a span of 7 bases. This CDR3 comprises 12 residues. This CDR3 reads CASSFRGYEQYF. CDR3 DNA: TGTGCCAGCAGTTTCCGGGGTTACGAGCAGTACTTC.

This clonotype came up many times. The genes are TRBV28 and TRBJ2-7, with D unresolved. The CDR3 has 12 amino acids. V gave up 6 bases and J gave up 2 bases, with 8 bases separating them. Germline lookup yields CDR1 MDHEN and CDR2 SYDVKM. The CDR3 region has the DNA TGTGCCAGCAGGCAGCAAGCCTACGAGCAGTACTTC. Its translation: CASRQQAYEQYF.

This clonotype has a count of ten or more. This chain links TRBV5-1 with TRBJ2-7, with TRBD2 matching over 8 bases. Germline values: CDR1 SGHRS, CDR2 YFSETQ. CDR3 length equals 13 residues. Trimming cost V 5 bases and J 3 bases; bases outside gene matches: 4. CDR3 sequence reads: CASRRAGGYEQYF. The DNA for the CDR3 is TGCGCCAGCAGAAGGGCGGGGGGCTACGAGCAGTACTTC.

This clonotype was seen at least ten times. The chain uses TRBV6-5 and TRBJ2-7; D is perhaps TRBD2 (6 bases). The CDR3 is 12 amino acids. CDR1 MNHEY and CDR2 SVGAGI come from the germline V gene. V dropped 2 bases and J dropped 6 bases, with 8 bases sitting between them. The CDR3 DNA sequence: TGTGCCAGCAGTTACGGAGGGTCCGAGCAGTACTTC. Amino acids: CASSYGGSEQYF.